The present entry profiles one T cell receptor (beta chain) with its context. The sample is drawn from a study of blood T cell repertoires in COVID-19. The overall study: Researchers got acute and convalescent COVID-19 samples from the United States, Italy and Spain. The analysed material was cDNA or gDNA that came from T cells, B-cell-depleted T cells, or PBMCs.

In terms of age and location, participants ranged from roughly 18 to 100 years and lived in about two dozen US areas. As processed by the authors: The authors estimated nucleated cell counts from reference gene primer amplification. Libraries were prepared by immunoSEQ multiplex PCR; TCRdb keeps only in-frame clonotypes and omits some of them. The D gene and trimming were derived from the DNA, and the V and J assignments and clone size from that table. The sample contains roughly 250,000 clones, about nine tenths of which appear only once. This TCR was sampled from a woman aged 40 to 50 with acute COVID-19. Material for sequencing was PBMCs or T cells enriched from blood (not recorded which).

CDR3 region: CSAAPTGQNTEAFF. CDR3 in DNA: TGCAGCGCGGCTCCGACAGGTCAGAACACTGAAGCTTTCTTT. The rearrangement joins TRBV29-1 to TRBJ1-1; a weak D match, TRBD1 (6 bases). V was clipped by 7 bases and J by 1 base, with 16 bases between them. This CDR3 region has 14 residues. Germline V gene sequence: CDR1 SQVTM, CDR2 ANQGSEA.